These 3 T cell receptor beta chains were all obtained from the same sample, sequenced in a study of T-cell memory formation after mild COVID-19 (dated by TCRdb to about 2021). Receptor libraries were prepared by 5' RACE. The reads were generated on an Illumina NovaSeq 6000. TCRdb trimmed the raw reads at Q25, called clones with MiXCR and kept productive beta chains. Identical CDR3 protein sequences are pooled into one entry, listed with their most common genes and DNA. This sample comprises under 300,000 distinct CDR3 sequences, 15% to 20% of them detected only once. The ten most abundant clones make up 22% of the sample. Sequencing was done on a sample of PBMCs or a T cell subset sorted from them (not recorded which). The receptors were gathered from a man between 18 and 29 years old who had mild COVID-19 (a few samples of this study predate the infection). The sample titles of this study are shuffled in the database, so cell type and time point are left out; the donor was told from shared clones.

In DNA, the CDR3 is TGCAGCGCGGACGGAGGGGGCTATGGCTACACCTTC. It translates to CSADGGGYGYTF. The chain is built from TRBV29-1 and TRBJ1-2; TRBD1 is a possible D gene (6 bases). The CDR3 extends over 12 amino acids. Germline V gives CDR1 SQVTM, CDR2 ANQGSEA. The germline V and J ends were trimmed by 7 bases and 4 bases, with 13 bases remaining between them.

This chain links TRBV20-1 with TRBJ1-1; D remains unclear. The CDR3 totals 13 residues. CDR1 and CDR2 from the germline V gene are DFQATT and SNEGSKA (reference sequence). Trimming took off 0 bases at V and 5 bases at J, with 10 bases between the two ends. As DNA, the CDR3 is TGCAGTGCTAGAGAAGGTATATTAACTGAAGCTTTCTTT. Amino acid sequence: CSAREGILTEAFF.

The chain uses TRBV7-2 and TRBJ1-2; tentative D call: TRBD1 (5 bases). The CDR3 runs 14 residues. Trimming took 7 bases from V and 2 from J, leaving 14 bases between them. In germline, CDR1 is SGHTA, CDR2 FQGNSA. The CDR3 sequence is CASTWVGANYGYTF. As DNA, the CDR3 is TGTGCCAGCACCTGGGTAGGGGCCAACTATGGCTACACCTTC. Together with reference TRBV7-2 and TRBJ1-2, the CDR3 gives the full variable domain: GAGVSQSPSNKVTEKGKDVELRCDPISGHTALYWYRQSLGQGLEFLIYFQGNSAPDKSGLPSDRFSAERTGGSVSTLTIQRTQQEDSAVYLCASTWVGANYGYTFGSGTRLTVV.